The clone carrying this T cell receptor beta chain appeared many times. RNA transcripts gave rise to amplified TCR beta CDR3 regions. Using the HTBI primer set, a first-round RT-PCR was run on the TCR CDR3. TCRdb independently ran MiXCR on the multiplex PCR reads; one entry per CDR3 protein. The sample comprises 250,000 to 350,000 distinct CDR3 sequences, approximately 16% of which are singletons, and approximately 35% rests with the top ten. The sample is drawn from a study of T cells in Graves' hyperthyroidism and ophthalmopathy. J lost 5 bases, V lost 3 bases, and 8 bases had no gene match. Germline CDR1 MDHEN, CDR2 SYDVKM. This CDR3 has 16 amino acids.

The clonotype comes from a man between 25 and 39 years old with Graves' hyperthyroidism. This rearrangement joins TRBV28 to TRBJ1-1; 11 bases are a match to TRBD1. The sequenced sample consisted of blood. The CDR3 DNA sequence: TGTGCCAGCAGTTTCCTGGGACAGGGGGACGGTACTGAAGCTTTCTTT. Its protein product is CASSFLGQGDGTEAFF.